These 13 T cell receptor beta chains originate from one sample sequenced in a study of Ad26.COV2.S vaccination and SARS-CoV-2 variants. Produced via immunoSEQ multiplex PCR; TCRdb's table is partial and in-frame only. The table includes around 270,000 clones, 70% to 90% detected once. The treatment is: around 19 received Ad26.COV2.S at low or high dose, single or two shots; 5 received placebo; per-sample allocation not given. Samples came from day 63 after the first vaccine or placebo injection. Sequences were derived from peripheral blood, sampled in a trial of Ad26.COV2.S vaccine versus placebo. The receptor source for this set is a person between 18 and 60 years old who received the Ad26.COV2.S COVID-19 vaccine or a placebo.

V is TRBV5-6 and J is TRBJ2-7; D is perhaps TRBD1 (5 bases). Germline CDR1 is SGHDT and CDR2 is YYEEEE. The CDR3 consists of 14 residues. Trimming cost V 3 bases and J 5 bases, with 15 bases left between them. CDR3 bases: TGTGCCAGCAGCTCAATCACTCTCAGGGACGAGCAGTACGTC. Protein: CASSSITLRDEQYV.

The CDR3, as DNA: TGTGCCAGCTCACCACCAACTAGCGTATACAATGAGCAGTTCTTC. Residues: CASSPPTSVYNEQFF. The chain combines TRBV18 with TRBJ2-1, with 7 bases that match TRBD2. V trimming: 0 bases; J trimming: 4 bases; junction bases outside the gene matches: 3. CDR1 and CDR2 (germline): KGHSH, LQKENI. The CDR3 is 15 residues long.

This chain joins TRBV9 and TRBJ2-1; TRBD1 matches 8 bases. The germline V gene encodes CDR1 SGDLS and CDR2 YYNGEE. CDR3 size: 14 residues. The V and J ends lost 3 bases and 7 bases, in that order; junction bases with no gene match: 6. The CDR3 here is CASSERTGLNEQFF. CDR3 sequence (DNA): TGTGCCAGCAGCGAACGGACAGGGCTGAATGAGCAGTTCTTC. Using reference TRBV9 and TRBJ2-1 for the parts outside the CDR3, the full variable domain is DSGVTQTPKHLITATGQRVTLRCSPRSGDLSVYWYQQSLDQGLQFLIQYYNGEERAKGNILERFSAQQFPDLHSELNLSSLELGDSALYFCASSERTGLNEQFFGPGTRLTVL.

This chain joins TRBV9 and TRBJ2-5, with 8 nucleotides matching TRBD2. Germline V gives CDR1 SGDLS, CDR2 YYNGEE. With 2 bases clipped from V and 5 bases from J, the junction kept 8 bases outside the gene matches. This CDR3 has 15 amino acids. The CDR3 nucleotides are TGTGCCAGCAGCGTGAGCGGGAGTTCACTTGAGACCCAGTACTTC. Translating it yields CASSVSGSSLETQYF. The full variable domain, with the rest looked up from reference TRBV9 and TRBJ2-5, is DSGVTQTPKHLITATGQRVTLRCSPRSGDLSVYWYQQSLDQGLQFLIQYYNGEERAKGNILERFSAQQFPDLHSELNLSSLELGDSALYFCASSVSGSSLETQYFGPGTRLLVL.

The J gene is TRBJ2-2, the V gene TRBV19, with a weak D call TRBD1 (6 bases). In germline, CDR1 is LNHDA, CDR2 SQIVND (reference sequence). V was shortened by 7 bases and J by 6 bases, with 18 bases between the two germline ends. The CDR3 runs 15 residues. The CDR3 spells CASNHRTEPPGELFF. The CDR3 DNA is TGTGCCAGTAATCACCGGACAGAGCCACCCGGGGAGCTGTTTTTT.

The CDR3 region has the DNA TGCAGTGCTGAGTCCTTGGGGACCCAGTACTTC. Amino acid sequence: CSAESLGTQYF. The chain has TRBV20-1 and TRBJ2-5; no firm D call. The CDR3 is 11 residues long. V lost 5 bases and J lost 7, with 11 bases in between. The germline gives CDR1 DFQATT, CDR2 SNEGSKA (reference sequence).

This chain joins TRBV6-2 or TRBV6-3 and TRBJ1-2; D is uncertain. Germline V gene lookup returns CDR1 MNHEY and CDR2 SVGEGT. The CDR3 consists of 12 residues. With 4 bases removed from V and 5 bases from J, the gap between germline ends came to 8 bases. CDR3 nucleotides: TGTGCCAGCAGTTCCGCCGGGTATGGCTACACCTTC. Residues: CASSSAGYGYTF.

In its sample, this clone was seen once. Here the CDR3 reads CASSYSGGDSYEQYV. In DNA form, the CDR3 reads TGTGCCAGCAGTTACTCGGGCGGGGACTCCTACGAGCAGTACGTC. V gene TRBV6-6 combines with J gene TRBJ2-7; D may be TRBD2 (6 bases). The germline V gene has CDR1 MNHNY and CDR2 SVGAGI (reference sequence). The CDR3 has 15 amino acids. Trimming shortened V by 0 bases and J by 0 bases, and 9 bases separated the two germline ends.

The gene calls are TRBV20-1 and TRBJ1-4; 9 nucleotides line up with TRBD1. J gave up 8 bases and V 3 bases, and 7 bases lay outside the gene matches. Per germline, CDR1 DFQATT and CDR2 SNEGSKA (reference sequence). The CDR3 length is 14 residues. In DNA, the CDR3 is TGCAGTGCTAGTCTTGGGACAGGGCGGGAAAAACTGTTTTTT. Translation: CSASLGTGREKLFF.

The chain employs TRBV9 and TRBJ2-3, with D maybe TRBD1 (6 bases). The germline CDR1 and CDR2 sequences are SGDLS and YYNGEE. This CDR3 has 17 residues. The V end lost 0 bases, the J end lost 0 bases, and 14 bases lay between the germline ends. The CDR3 nucleotides are TGTGCCAGCAGCGTAGCTCGGACAGCCCGTAGCACAGATACGCAGTATTTT. It yields the protein CASSVARTARSTDTQYF.

The rearrangement joins TRBV7-2 to TRBJ2-1; 14 bases agree with TRBD2. This CDR3 spans 16 amino acids. Germline V CDR1 and CDR2: SGHTA, FQGNSA. The V segment lost 5 bases and the J segment 7 bases; nucleotides outside the gene matches: 7. The CDR3 region is CASSPRLAGGRNEQFF. The DNA for the CDR3 is TGTGCCAGCAGCCCCAGACTAGCGGGGGGGCGAAATGAGCAGTTCTTC.

The V and J genes are TRBV5-5 and TRBJ2-6; D may be TRBD1 or TRBD2 (5 bases each). V shed 7 bases and J shed 15 bases, with 23 bases lying between them. Germline V gene lookup returns CDR1 SGHKS and CDR2 YYEKEE (reference sequence). The CDR3 totals 14 residues. The CDR3 reads CASRSGAPTGPLTF. The CDR3 region has the DNA TGTGCCAGCCGATCCGGCGCGCCAACGGGACCCCTGACTTTC.

The rearrangement joins TRBV7-2 to TRBJ2-7; D not certain. The CDR3 spans 14 residues. The V gene lost 3 bases and the J gene lost 3 bases, with 12 bases spanning the gap. Germline V CDR1 and CDR2: SGHTA, FQGNSA. This CDR3 reads CASSLSMSRYEQYF. The CDR3, as DNA: TGTGCCAGCAGCTTGTCGATGAGCCGCTACGAGCAGTACTTC.